The 16 T cell receptor beta chains reported below all come from one sample, sequenced in a study of early T cells in non-severe SARS-CoV-2 infection. Each CDR3 protein gets one entry after TCRdb re-called the 5' RACE reads with MiXCR. The profile covers roughly 12,000 distinct CDR3 sequences, with 4% to 5.5% appearing a single time and 9.9% taken by the ten largest. The sequencing input was whole blood. These receptors were obtained from an adult who was a healthcare worker with PCR-confirmed SARS-CoV-2 infection or an uninfected control (not recorded which).

By sample fraction, this clonotype is medium-sized. V and J are TRBV19 and TRBJ1-5; no clear D gene. The CDR3 has 14 amino acids. Germline values: CDR1 LNHDA, CDR2 SQIVND (reference sequence). The germline V and J ends were trimmed by 0 bases and 1 base, with 4 bases remaining between them. As DNA, the CDR3 is TGTGCCAGTAGTATAGATCGAAGCAATCAGCCCCAGCATTTT. Amino acid sequence: CASSIDRSNQPQHF.

The chain combines TRBV5-1 with TRBJ2-7; 7 bases are shared with TRBD2. V gave up 5 bases and J gave up 1 base; unmatched junction bases: 9. CDR3 length equals 15 residues. The germline gives CDR1 SGHRS, CDR2 YFSETQ. CDR3 protein: CASRNEGRESYEQYF. CDR3 bases: TGCGCCAGCAGAAACGAGGGGAGGGAGTCCTACGAGCAGTACTTC.

This clonotype was counted ten times or more. The chain employs TRBV20-1 and TRBJ1-4; D possibly corresponds to TRBD1 (5 bases). Germline V gives CDR1 DFQATT, CDR2 SNEGSKA (reference sequence). CDR3 length: 19 residues. The ends were cut back, 0 bases at V and 2 bases at J, with 22 bases in the middle. The CDR3 nucleotides are TGCAGTGCTAGAGACTCGTTGGAAGGGGCGACCCTTACTAATGAAAAACTGTTTTTT. As protein: CSARDSLEGATLTNEKLFF.

V gene TRBV29-1 combines with J gene TRBJ2-3, with no clear D. Germline assignment: CDR1 SQVTM and CDR2 ANQGSEA. The V gene lost 1 base and the J gene lost 0 bases, with 11 bases spanning the gap. The CDR3 runs to 15 residues. The CDR3 bases are TGCAGCGTTGAAGCTACTCAATCTAGCACAGATACGCAGTATTTT. Translating it yields CSVEATQSSTDTQYF.

By share of the sample, this clonotype is medium-sized (0.01 to 0.1%). This sequence joins TRBV7-2 and TRBJ1-1, with TRBD1 identical over 11 bases. This CDR3 is 15 amino acids long. In germline, CDR1 is SGHTA, CDR2 FQGNSA. J gave up 4 bases and V 1 base, and 2 bases lay outside the gene matches. The CDR3 DNA sequence: TGTGCCAGCAGCTTAGGTGGGACAGGGGGCACTGAAGCTTTCTTT. This sequence encodes CASSLGGTGGTEAFF.

By share, this clonotype ranks as medium-sized. The rearrangement links TRBV7-9 to TRBJ1-5; the D gene is possibly TRBD1 (6 bases). This CDR3 is built from 15 residues. Trimming pared 6 bases from V and 3 bases from J, leaving 15 bases between. In germline, CDR1 is SEHNR, CDR2 FQNEAQ (reference sequence). The CDR3 DNA sequence: TGTGCCAGCAGTCTGTCGGGGGGCTCCAATCAGCCCCAGCATTTT. It codes for CASSLSGGSNQPQHF. Full variable domain (outside the CDR3, taken from reference TRBV7-9 and TRBJ1-5): DTGVSQNPRHKITKRGQNVTFRCDPISEHNRLYWYRQTLGQGPEFLTYFQNEAQLEKSRLLSDRFSAERPKGSFSTLEIQRTEQGDSAMYLCASSLSGGSNQPQHFGDGTRLSIL.

The genes are TRBV6-2 or TRBV6-3 and TRBJ2-2, with TRBD1 matching over 8 bases. This CDR3 is built from 15 residues. Germline V gene data show CDR1 as MNHEY and CDR2 as SVGEGT. Trimming cost V 5 bases and J 1 base; bases outside gene matches: 3. The CDR3, as DNA: TGTGCCAGCAGTCGGACAGGGCTGAACACCGGGGAGCTGTTTTTT. Translating gives CASSRTGLNTGELFF.

This clonotype is medium-sized (0.01 to 0.1%) in the sample. Here the CDR3 reads CASSLGGYGNQPQHF. CDR3 bases: TGTGCCAGCAGTTTAGGGGGTTATGGCAATCAGCCCCAGCATTTT. The rearrangement joins TRBV12-3 or TRBV12-4 to TRBJ1-5; D gene ambiguous. Trimming removed 1 base at V and 2 bases at J, with 9 bases between. There are 15 residues in the CDR3.

In this sample, this clonotype turned up many times. The chain is built from TRBV7-9 and TRBJ1-1, with 7 bases matching TRBD1. Germline values: CDR1 SEHNR, CDR2 FQNEAQ (reference sequence). Trimming cost V 5 bases and J 7 bases; bases outside gene matches: 10. CDR3 length: 14 residues. CDR3 DNA: TGTGCCAGCAGCCAGTGGGACAGTAAAATTGAAGCTTTCTTT. Translation: CASSQWDSKIEAFF.

This clonotype has a handful of counts. The V and J genes are TRBV11-1 and TRBJ2-2; D remains ambiguous. CDR3 size: 14 residues. CDR1 is SGHAT, CDR2 FQDESV, per germline (reference sequence). Trimming took off 1 base at V and 4 bases at J, with 7 bases between the two ends. The CDR3 here is CASSLDRTTGELFF. In DNA form, the CDR3 reads TGTGCCAGCAGCTTAGACCGAACCACCGGGGAGCTGTTTTTT.

This clonotype was detected ten times or more. V and J are TRBV4-1 and TRBJ2-3; 9 positions match TRBD2. The CDR3 spans 19 residues. The germline gives CDR1 MGHRA, CDR2 YSYEKL. The J segment lost 3 bases and the V segment lost 0 bases, leaving 13 bases of the junction unmatched. In DNA, the CDR3 is TGCGCCAGCAGCCAAGATCAGGGGGGGACTAGCCTGTCGACAGATACGCAGTATTTT. It specifies CASSQDQGGTSLSTDTQYF.

This clonotype was picked up a small number of times. The chain couples TRBV4-1 to TRBJ2-4, with D possibly being TRBD2 (5 bases). Germline V gene data show CDR1 as MGHRA and CDR2 as YSYEKL. The germline V and J ends were trimmed by 1 base and 8 bases, with 15 bases remaining between them. CDR3 length: 15 residues. CDR3 sequence (DNA): TGCGCCAGCAGCCAAGCCGGACTCACCGGTGACATTCAGTACTTC. Translated, it gives CASSQAGLTGDIQYF.

This clonotype is medium-sized within its sample. The J gene is TRBJ2-7, the V gene TRBV6-6; D may be TRBD2 (5 bases). The germline CDR1 and CDR2 sequences are MNHNY and SVGAGI (reference sequence). The CDR3 sequence is 18 residues long. V was pared by 5 bases and J by 0 bases, with 23 bases between. The CDR3 loop reads CASSIGMSGSGYSYEQYF. CDR3 nucleotide sequence: TGTGCCAGCAGTATCGGAATGTCGGGGTCGGGATACTCCTACGAGCAGTACTTC.

In its sample, this clonotype was seen many times. This sequence joins TRBV6-2 or TRBV6-3 and TRBJ2-5; 9 nucleotides agree with TRBD1. The CDR3 has 15 residues. J was trimmed by 2 bases and V by 5 bases; bases with no gene match: 6. CDR1 is MNHEY and CDR2 is SVGEGT in the germline V gene. DNA of the CDR3: TGTGCCAGCAGTAAGGGACAGGGCCTGCAAGAGACCCAGTACTTC. It translates to CASSKGQGLQETQYF.

This clonotype was detected only a few times. The V and J genes are TRBV29-1 and TRBJ2-2; possibly TRBD1 for D (5 bases). The V end lost 6 bases, the J end lost 1 base, and 12 bases lay between the germline ends. Per germline, CDR1 SQVTM and CDR2 ANQGSEA. CDR3 length: 14 residues. CDR3 nucleotide sequence: TGCAGCGTGATGCCCGACAGGAACACCGGGGAGCTGTTTTTT. As protein: CSVMPDRNTGELFF.

This clonotype is termed medium-sized. The J gene is TRBJ2-3, the V gene TRBV20-1, with a tentative D call TRBD2 (5 bases). The CDR3 totals 15 residues. The V gene's germline CDR1 is DFQATT and CDR2 SNEGSKA (reference sequence). The germline V and J ends were trimmed by 2 bases and 2 bases, with 14 bases remaining between them. CDR3 in amino acids: CSARKRSGITDTQYF. The CDR3 coding sequence is TGCAGTGCTAGAAAAAGGAGCGGAATCACAGATACGCAGTATTTT.